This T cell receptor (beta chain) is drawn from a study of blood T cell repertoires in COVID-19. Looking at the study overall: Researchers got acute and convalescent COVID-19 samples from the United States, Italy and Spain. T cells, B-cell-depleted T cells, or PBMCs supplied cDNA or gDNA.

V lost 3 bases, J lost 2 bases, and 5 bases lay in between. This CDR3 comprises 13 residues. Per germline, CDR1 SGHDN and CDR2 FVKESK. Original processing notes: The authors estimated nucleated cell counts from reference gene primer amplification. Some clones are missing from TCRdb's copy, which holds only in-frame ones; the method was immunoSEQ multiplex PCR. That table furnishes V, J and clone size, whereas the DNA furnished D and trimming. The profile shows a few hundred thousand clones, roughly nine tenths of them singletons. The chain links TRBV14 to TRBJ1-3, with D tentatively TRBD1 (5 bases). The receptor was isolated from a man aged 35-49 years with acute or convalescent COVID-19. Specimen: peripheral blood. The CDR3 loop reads CASSQGPGNTIYF. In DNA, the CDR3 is TGTGCCAGCAGCCAGGGGCCTGGAAACACCATATATTTT.